A selection of T cell receptor beta chains follows, all from one sample in a study of blood T cell repertoires in COVID-19. Libraries were prepared by immunoSEQ multiplex PCR; TCRdb keeps only in-frame clonotypes and omits some of them. The sample has approximately 160,000 clones, around 83% seen once. Specimen: peripheral blood. The receptor set was obtained from a man in his 70s who had recovered from COVID-19. Each CDR3 is given with its conserved first and last residue. A D gene is named only where the DNA matches it firmly. Clone size, where shown, is once, few, many, or a class for clones that have expanded.

d_call	j_call	clone_size	v_call	cdr3_nt	cdr3_aa
TRBD2	TRBJ2-7	.	TRBV18	TGTGCCAGCTCACCGGGTGAAGCGGGAGGGCCGTACGAGCAGTACTTC	CASSPGEAGGPYEQYF
.	TRBJ1-2	.	TRBV18	TGTGCCAGCTCACCTTCTGGGCCGCTTATCTATGGCTACACCTTC	CASSPSGPLIYGYTF
TRBD2	TRBJ2-1	.	TRBV7-9	TGTGCCAGCGCGGGCGGGAGTTCCTACAATGAGCAGTTCTTC	CASAGGSSYNEQFF
TRBD1	TRBJ1-5	.	TRBV19	TGTGCCAGTAGTATCTGGAGACAGGGGGCCCATCAGCCCCAGCATTTT	CASSIWRQGAHQPQHF
TRBD1	TRBJ2-7	.	TRBV7-9	TGTGCCAGCAGCTCTAGGACAGGGAAGTACGAGCAGTACTTC	CASSSRTGKYEQYF
.	TRBJ2-3	.	TRBV7-2	TGTGCCAGCAGCTTAAGCTACGCCACAGATACGCAGTATTTT	CASSLSYATDTQYF
.	TRBJ1-6	.	TRBV28	TGTGCCAGCAGTCTTCGCCAGGGGCAGAATTCACCCCTCCACTTT	CASSLRQGQNSPLHF
TRBD2	TRBJ2-1	few	TRBV28	TGTGCCAGCAGTTTAGCGGGAGGGATCAATGAGCAGTTCTTC	CASSLAGGINEQFF
TRBD1	TRBJ1-4	.	TRBV18	TGTGCCAGCTCACCTCCGGGACAGGGAGGAGAAAAACTGTTTTTT	CASSPPGQGGEKLFF
TRBD2	TRBJ2-1	.	TRBV5-1	TGCGCCAGCAGCGTTAGCGGGAGCTCCTACAATGAGCAGTTCTTC	CASSVSGSSYNEQFF
TRBD1	TRBJ2-2	.	TRBV19	TGTGCCAGTAGTATAAGTTGGACAGGGCCGAACACCGGGGAGCTGTTTTTT	CASSISWTGPNTGELFF
.	TRBJ2-4	.	TRBV21-1	TGTGCCAGCAGCTTCAGGCCAAAAAACATTCAGTACTTC	CASSFRPKNIQYF
.	TRBJ2-1	.	TRBV7-8	TGTGCCAGCAGCCCAGGGTCGCGCGGTGAGCAGTTCTTC	CASSPGSRGEQFF
.	TRBJ1-1	.	TRBV11-2	TGTGCCAGCAGCTTAACTCTTACCACAGGGTCCACTGAAGCTTTCTTT	CASSLTLTTGSTEAFF
TRBD2	TRBJ2-6	.	TRBV6-5	TGTGCCAGCAAAGAGGGAGGGTCTGGGGCCAACGTCCTGACTTTC	CASKEGGSGANVLTF
.	TRBJ2-1	.	TRBV28	TGTGCCAGCAGTCCGACCGGGACTGTGTCCTACAATGAGCAGTTCTTC	CASSPTGTVSYNEQFF
.	TRBJ1-5	.	TRBV6-5	TGTGCCAGCAGTCCCTTGGGGGACAAAAATCAGCCCCAGCATTTT	CASSPLGDKNQPQHF
.	TRBJ1-4	.	TRBV27	TGTGCCAGCCGCCGTCGACAGACCTTTAGTGAAAAACTGTTTTTT	CASRRRQTFSEKLFF
TRBD2	TRBJ2-4	.	TRBV5-1	TGCGCCAGCAGCCCTGGGGGGGTAGCGGGAGGAAACATTCAGTACTTC	CASSPGGVAGGNIQYF
.	TRBJ2-1	.	TRBV20-1	TGCAGTGCTAGTGGGACTGACAATGAGCAGTTCTTC	CSASGTDNEQFF
TRBD2	TRBJ2-1	.	TRBV5-4	TGTGCCAGCAGCCCGGGGGGCAGCGGGAGGTCCAATGAGCAGTTCTTC	CASSPGGSGRSNEQFF
TRBD2	TRBJ2-7	.	TRBV28	TGTGCCAGCAGTGACGGGGGGACGGACTACGAGCAGTACTTC	CASSDGGTDYEQYF
.	TRBJ2-1	many	TRBV5-1	TGCGCCAGCAGCTTGGTTGACGGAGACTCCTACAATGAGCAGTTCTTC	CASSLVDGDSYNEQFF
.	TRBJ1-1	.	TRBV3-1/TRBV3-2	TGTGCCAGCAGCCCGACAGGCCCCATGAACACTGAAGCTTTCTTT	CASSPTGPMNTEAFF
TRBD2	TRBJ2-5	.	TRBV7-8	TGTGCCAGCAGCTTACACCTTAGACTCGGGACTAGCGGGAGATGGGAGACCCAGTACTTC	CASSLHLRLGTSGRWETQYF
TRBD1	TRBJ2-1	.	TRBV6-2/TRBV6-3	TGTGCCAGCAGTGTTATGACAGGGGGATGGAATGAGCAGTTCTTC	CASSVMTGGWNEQFF
.	TRBJ1-4	few	TRBV11-2	TGTGCCAGCAGCTTAGAAGTGGGGCGCATAGGTGAAAAACTGTTTTTT	CASSLEVGRIGEKLFF
.	TRBJ2-7	.	TRBV6-5	TGTGCCAGCAGTTCTCCCGGGACTGCTACCTACGAGCAGTACTTC	CASSSPGTATYEQYF
TRBD1	TRBJ1-4	.	TRBV19	TGTGCCAGTAGTGAACCTCCGGGACAGGGAAATATTAAAACTAATGAAAAACTGTTTTTT	CASSEPPGQGNIKTNEKLFF
.	TRBJ1-1	once	TRBV2	TGTGCCAGCAGTGGGGGCGGTTCGACCACTGAAGCTTTCTTT	CASSGGGSTTEAFF
TRBD1	TRBJ1-2	.	TRBV5-4	TGTGCCAGCAGCGCCAGACAGGGCGCTAATGGCTACACCTTC	CASSARQGANGYTF
.	TRBJ2-1	.	TRBV18	TGTGCCAGCTCATCAACGGGCCGGGGCTCCTACAATGAGCAGTTCTTC	CASSSTGRGSYNEQFF
TRBD1	TRBJ2-7	few	TRBV29-1	TGCAGCGTTCGGGGGACCGGACAGGGGGCGCGGGAGCAGTACTTC	CSVRGTGQGAREQYF
.	TRBJ2-1	.	TRBV14	TGTGCCAGCAGCCAAGCCCCACCCGGTGGGCGCTACAATGAGCAGTTCTTC	CASSQAPPGGRYNEQFF
.	TRBJ1-5	few	TRBV10-2	TGCGCCAGCAGCGCGGCCAATCAGCCCCAGCATTTT	CASSAANQPQHF
TRBD1	TRBJ1-4	.	TRBV28	TGTGCCAGCAGTTTACAGGGGGCTACTAATGAAAAACTGTTTTTT	CASSLQGATNEKLFF
TRBD1	TRBJ2-7	few	TRBV19	TGTGCCAGTAGTTCAGGACAGGACTACGAGCAGTACTTC	CASSSGQDYEQYF
.	TRBJ1-6	few	TRBV2	TGTGCCAGCAGTGAAGTGACACCAAATTCACCCCTCCACTTT	CASSEVTPNSPLHF
TRBD2	TRBJ2-1	.	TRBV14	TGTGCCAGCAGCCTGGGACTAGCCGCCTACAATGAGCAGTTCTTC	CASSLGLAAYNEQFF
.	TRBJ2-1	.	TRBV11-2	TGTGCCAGCAGCTTAGCGTCGGGTGAGCAGTTCTTC	CASSLASGEQFF
.	TRBJ2-1	.	TRBV2	TGTGCCGGAGGTGGCGAGAGCTCCTACAATGAGCAGTTCTTC	CAGGGESSYNEQFF
.	TRBJ2-3	.	TRBV3-1/TRBV3-2	TGTGCCAGCAGCCAAGATAGTCGGAGGATCACAGATACGCAGTATTTT	CASSQDSRRITDTQYF
.	TRBJ1-1	.	TRBV6-5	TGTGCCAGCAGTTACCTACAGGGAAACACTGAAGCTTTCTTT	CASSYLQGNTEAFF